The 22 T cell receptor beta chains below were found in one sample sequenced in a study of blood T cell repertoires in COVID-19. Measured with immunoSEQ multiplex PCR; TCRdb has only the in-frame clones, and not every one. The sample contains some 370,000 clones, less than 90% of which appear only once. Sequencing input: PBMCs or T cells enriched from blood (not recorded which). All receptors derive from a woman in her forties or fifties who had recovered from COVID-19.

The chain employs TRBV27 and TRBJ2-7; D gene uncertain. The germline V gene has CDR1 MNHEY and CDR2 SMNVEV (reference sequence). V was pared by 2 bases and J by 1 base, with 12 bases between. This CDR3 contains 15 residues. The CDR3 loop reads CASSLSSVTSYEQYF. DNA for the CDR3: TGTGCCAGCAGTTTAAGCAGCGTAACTTCCTACGAGCAGTACTTC.

The chain recombines TRBV6-5 with TRBJ1-2; 8 bases are a match to TRBD1. V shed 6 bases and J 5 bases; nucleotides not matched to a gene: 8. The CDR3 totals 14 residues. The germline CDR1 and CDR2 sequences are MNHEY and SVGAGI. Written as DNA, the CDR3 is TGTGCCAGCAGCCAGACAGGGGTTAATTATGGCTACACCTTC. This codes for CASSQTGVNYGYTF.

This clone came up once. The CDR3 here is CASRAGTDYNQPQHF. CDR3 bases: TGTGCCAGCAGAGCCGGGACAGACTACAATCAGCCCCAGCATTTT. The rearrangement links TRBV28 to TRBJ1-5, with 7 bases that match TRBD1. CDR1 and CDR2 from the germline V gene are MDHEN and SYDVKM. The trim removed 6 bases at V and 3 bases at J, leaving 8 bases unmatched. The length of the CDR3 is 15 residues.

The chain joins TRBV5-4 to TRBJ1-1; D not resolved. The CDR3 is made up of 15 amino acids. In germline, CDR1 is SGHNT, CDR2 YYREEE (reference sequence). Between the trimmed V and J ends, which lost 0 bases and 0 bases, there was a span of 9 bases. DNA of the CDR3: TGTGCCAGCAGCTTGGTGGCAGGCATGAACACTGAAGCTTTCTTT. Amino acids: CASSLVAGMNTEAFF.

The chain combines TRBV27 with TRBJ2-2; D might be TRBD1 (6 bases). The CDR3 loop spans 13 amino acids. The germline gives CDR1 MNHEY, CDR2 SMNVEV (reference sequence). V was shortened by 3 bases and J by 6 bases, with 8 bases between the two germline ends. CDR3 sequence (DNA): TGTGCCAGCAGTTTGCGGACAGCCGGGGAGCTGTTTTTT. As protein: CASSLRTAGELFF.

This chain joins TRBV7-9 and TRBJ1-1, with 7 bases that match TRBD1. After removal of 5 bases from V and 2 bases from J, the junction contained 8 bases not matched to a gene. CDR1 is SEHNR and CDR2 is FQNEAQ in the germline V gene (reference sequence). The CDR3 is 15 amino acids. The chain's CDR3 is CASSPIGTVNTEAFF. The DNA for the CDR3 is TGTGCCAGCAGCCCGATTGGGACAGTAAACACTGAAGCTTTCTTT.

The V call is TRBV20-1, the J call TRBJ2-1, with D perhaps TRBD1 (6 bases). Trimming stripped 3 bases from V and 10 bases from J, with 19 bases between. This CDR3 contains 14 residues. Germline V CDR1 and CDR2: DFQATT, SNEGSKA (reference sequence). In DNA form, the CDR3 reads TGCAGTGCTAGTTTACATGGGGGCCTAGGGGAGCAGTTCTTC. It encodes CSASLHGGLGEQFF.

This chain uses TRBV6-1 with TRBJ2-1; 11 bases are shared with TRBD2. From germline, CDR1 is MNHNS and CDR2 SASEGT. Trimming at V came to 1 base and at J to 11 bases, leaving 7 bases not matched to a gene. The CDR3 spans 15 residues. CDR3 region: CASSEGPGLAGQQFF. In DNA form, the CDR3 reads TGTGCCAGCAGTGAAGGTCCCGGACTAGCGGGCCAGCAGTTCTTC.

In DNA form, the CDR3 reads TGTGCCAGCAGCGCCAGTTACAATGAGCAGTTCTTC. Amino acid sequence: CASSASYNEQFF. The rearrangement joins TRBV9 to TRBJ2-1; D is unresolved. CDR1 is SGDLS and CDR2 is YYNGEE in the germline V gene. V lost 3 bases to trimming and J lost 4 bases, with 5 bases between them. The CDR3 is 12 amino acids.

The rearrangement links TRBV30 to TRBJ2-7; 7 bases align to TRBD2. Unmatched junction bases numbered 4, after V lost 2 bases and J lost 3 bases. Germline V gene data show CDR1 as GTSNPN and CDR2 as SVGIG (reference sequence). CDR3 length: 13 amino acids. The CDR3 reads CAWSTTGGYEQYF. CDR3 in DNA: TGTGCCTGGAGTACGACGGGAGGCTACGAGCAGTACTTC.

The chain has TRBV5-1 and TRBJ1-6; D is undetermined. The germline V gene has CDR1 SGHRS and CDR2 YFSETQ. The CDR3 is 13 residues long. Trimming removed 4 bases from V and 7 bases from J, with 9 bases in between. This chain's CDR3 is CASSLGGNSPLHF. The CDR3 coding sequence is TGCGCCAGCAGCCTGGGAGGAAATTCACCCCTCCACTTT.

The J gene is TRBJ2-2, the V gene TRBV19; D may be TRBD1 (6 bases). The CDR3 has 17 residues. Trimming shortened V by 4 bases and J by 3 bases, and 18 bases separated the two germline ends. CDR1 and CDR2 from the germline V gene are LNHDA and SQIVND (reference sequence). The CDR3 nucleotides read TGTGCCAGTAGTACGGGGACCGGGACACCCCACACCGGGGAGCTGTTTTTT. It yields the protein CASSTGTGTPHTGELFF.

The chain carries TRBV9 and TRBJ2-1, with TRBD1 as a possible D gene (6 bases). The CDR3 consists of 16 residues. The germline V gene has CDR1 SGDLS and CDR2 YYNGEE. Trimming took 4 bases from V and 9 from J, leaving 23 bases between them. This CDR3 reads CASSPGAGPQFTEQFF. CDR3 sequence (DNA): TGTGCCAGCAGCCCAGGGGCGGGCCCACAATTCACTGAGCAGTTCTTC.

This rearrangement joins TRBV11-2 to TRBJ2-7; TRBD1 aligns across 7 bases. The CDR3 has 17 residues. With 1 base clipped from V and 2 bases from J, the junction kept 11 bases outside the gene matches. The germline CDR1 and CDR2 sequences are SGHAT and FQNNGV. CDR3 in DNA: TGTGCCAGCAGCTTAGGCGGACCTTGGGACAGCCCCTACGAGCAGTACTTC. Translating it yields CASSLGGPWDSPYEQYF. The full variable domain, rest sourced from reference TRBV11-2 and TRBJ2-7, is EAGVAQSPRYKIIEKRQSVAFWCNPISGHATLYWYQQILGQGPKLLIQFQNNGVVDDSQLPKDRFSAERLKGVDSTLKIQPAKLEDSAVYLCASSLGGPWDSPYEQYFGPGTRLTVT.

The chain links TRBV14 to TRBJ2-7; D unclear. Deletions cut 1 base from V and 3 bases from J, with 10 bases between. The CDR3 contains 14 residues. CDR1 and CDR2 (germline): SGHDN, FVKESK. The CDR3 loop is CASSQGRNYYEQYF. CDR3 nucleotides: TGTGCCAGCAGCCAAGGGCGGAATTACTACGAGCAGTACTTC.

This clone was seen more than once but under ten times. The CDR3 DNA sequence: TGTGCCAGCAGCGTAGTGTCCTCAGGGAACTATGGCTACACCTTC. Translation: CASSVVSSGNYGYTF. The chain has TRBV9 and TRBJ1-2, with D possibly being TRBD1 (5 bases). The length of the CDR3 is 15 residues. V lost 0 bases and J lost 2, with 11 bases in between. CDR1 is SGDLS and CDR2 is YYNGEE in the germline V gene. Looking up the rest from reference TRBV9 and TRBJ1-2 gives the full variable domain: DSGVTQTPKHLITATGQRVTLRCSPRSGDLSVYWYQQSLDQGLQFLIQYYNGEERAKGNILERFSAQQFPDLHSELNLSSLELGDSALYFCASSVVSSGNYGYTFGSGTRLTVV.

The V gene is TRBV10-3, the J gene TRBJ1-1, with 7 bases fitting TRBD1. The CDR3 has 14 residues. Germline CDR1 ENHRY, CDR2 SYGVKD. V lost 10 bases, J lost 1 base, and 9 bases stayed unmatched. Written as DNA, the CDR3 is TGTGCCACCGCCTCGGGACAGTGGAACACTGAAGCTTTCTTT. Its protein product is CATASGQWNTEAFF.

This clone was picked up one time. The chain uses TRBV7-8 and TRBJ2-1; 15 positions agree with TRBD2. V lost 3 bases, J lost 7 bases, and 1 base stayed unmatched. CDR1 is SGHVS and CDR2 is FQNEAQ in the germline V gene. The CDR3 is made up of 15 amino acids. CDR3 DNA sequence: TGTGCCAGCAGCTTCGGGACTAGCGGGAGGAATGAGCAGTTCTTC. As protein: CASSFGTSGRNEQFF.

The chain links TRBV7-8 to TRBJ1-1, with D possibly matching TRBD1 (6 bases). Germline CDR1 SGHVS, CDR2 FQNEAQ. V gave up 3 bases and J gave up 0 bases, with 8 bases separating them. The CDR3 loop spans 14 amino acids. The CDR3 sequence is CASSFGTLNTEAFF. For the CDR3, the DNA is TGTGCCAGCAGCTTCGGGACACTGAACACTGAAGCTTTCTTT.

The chain links TRBV19 to TRBJ1-1, with unresolved D. The germline CDR1 and CDR2 sequences are LNHDA and SQIVND (reference sequence). The germline V and J ends were trimmed by 7 bases and 2 bases, with 11 bases remaining between them. The CDR3 is made up of 13 amino acids. For the CDR3, the DNA is TGTGCCAGTACTTTTGCGCTCAACACTGAAGCTTTCTTT. Its protein is CASTFALNTEAFF.

In DNA, the CDR3 is TGTGCCAGTAGTAGTGTAGGGGGACCCCAAGAGACCCAGTACTTC. Translating gives CASSSVGGPQETQYF. The genes are TRBV19 and TRBJ2-5, with a possible D match to TRBD1 (6 bases). Trimming left V 4 bases short and J 1 base short, with 13 bases between. In germline, CDR1 is LNHDA, CDR2 SQIVND (reference sequence). The CDR3 runs 15 residues.

This chain uses TRBV7-2 with TRBJ2-7, with D unclear. Germline V gene sequence: CDR1 SGHTA, CDR2 FQGNSA. V was shortened by 3 bases and J by 4 bases, with 4 bases between the two germline ends. This CDR3 is built from 11 residues. The CDR3 nucleotides read TGTGCCAGCAGCTTGAGATACGAGCAGTACTTC. It encodes CASSLRYEQYF.